These T cell receptor beta chains were read from a single sample in a study of Ad26.COV2.S vaccination and SARS-CoV-2 variants. Profiling relied on immunoSEQ multiplex PCR, and the TCRdb table lists in-frame clones only, not all of them. Of about 420,000 clones in the sample, over 75% are singletons; the top ten hold approximately 4%. The sequencing here drew on peripheral blood, taken in a trial of Ad26.COV2.S vaccine versus placebo. The receptors originated from a person between 18 and 59 years old who received the Ad26.COV2.S COVID-19 vaccine or a placebo. CDR3s include the opening cysteine and the closing phenylalanine or tryptophan. A D gene is named only where the DNA matches it firmly. Where a row states a size, it is once, few, many or the class of an expanded clone; other rows omit it.

TRBJ2-2,TRBD2,NA,TRBV2,CAVNRGANTGELFF,TGTGCCGTGAACCGGGGGGCGAACACCGGGGAGCTGTTTTTT
TRBJ1-2,TRBD1,NA,TRBV6-5,CASSPGQGWRGYTF,TGTGCCAGCAGTCCCGGACAGGGGTGGCGGGGCTACACCTTC
TRBJ1-1,NA,NA,TRBV7-6,CASSLAAGGNTEAFF,TGTGCCAGCAGCCTGGCCGCTGGGGGAAACACTGAAGCTTTCTTT
TRBJ2-2,TRBD1,NA,TRBV2,CASSAQGATGELFF,TGTGCCAGCAGTGCCCAGGGGGCGACCGGGGAGCTGTTTTTT
TRBJ1-2,TRBD1,NA,TRBV6-2/TRBV6-3,CASSSGTGDSQDGYTF,TGTGCCAGCAGTTCCGGGACAGGGGACTCCCAGGATGGCTACACCTTC
TRBJ1-4,TRBD1,NA,TRBV19,CASSETGGEKLFF,TGTGCCAGTAGTGAGACAGGGGGCGAAAAACTGTTTTTT
TRBJ1-6,TRBD1,few,TRBV6-5,CASSYSRQGGNSPLHF,TGTGCCAGCAGTTACTCGAGACAGGGAGGAAATTCACCCCTCCACTTT
TRBJ1-4,NA,once,TRBV4-3,CASSQDRGEEKLFF,TGCGCCAGCAGCCAAGACAGGGGAGAAGAAAAACTGTTTTTT
TRBJ2-7,NA,NA,TRBV11-2,CASSLDAFYEQYF,TGTGCCAGCAGCTTAGACGCTTTCTACGAGCAGTACTTC
TRBJ1-6,NA,once,TRBV4-2,CASSQAGSRNSPLHF,TGTGCCAGCAGCCAAGCCGGGTCTCGTAATTCACCCCTCCACTTT
TRBJ1-1,NA,once,TRBV27,CASSFSGAAEAFF,TGTGCCAGCAGTTTTTCGGGGGCGGCTGAAGCTTTCTTT
TRBJ2-7,NA,NA,TRBV30,CAWSLEIRWGEQYF,TGTGCCTGGAGTCTCGAAATTAGGTGGGGCGAGCAGTACTTC
TRBJ2-4,TRBD1,NA,TRBV11-2,CASSLRHGQVGLAKNIQYF,TGTGCCAGCAGCTTACGACATGGACAGGTCGGATTAGCCAAAAACATTCAGTACTTC
TRBJ2-7,NA,NA,TRBV2,CASSAGAGGYEQYF,TGTGCCAGCAGTGCCGGGGCAGGGGGGTACGAGCAGTACTTC
TRBJ1-1,TRBD1,NA,TRBV7-3,CASRQGASNTEAFF,TGTGCCAGCAGACAGGGGGCATCGAACACTGAAGCTTTCTTT
TRBJ2-5,TRBD1,NA,TRBV7-3,CASSPRGRETQYF,TGTGCCAGCAGCCCCAGGGGGAGAGAGACCCAGTACTTC
TRBJ2-1,TRBD1,once,TRBV7-6,CASSLVLGGFNEQFF,TGTGCCAGCAGCTTAGTGCTAGGGGGCTTTAATGAGCAGTTCTTC
TRBJ2-5,TRBD2,once,TRBV5-6,CASSLWFSGGYQETQYF,TGTGCCAGCAGCTTGTGGTTTAGCGGGGGGTACCAAGAGACCCAGTACTTC
TRBJ1-2,NA,NA,TRBV11-2,CASSLERGGYTF,TGTGCCAGCAGCTTGGAACGGGGCGGCTACACCTTC
TRBJ1-1,TRBD1,once,TRBV28,CASSAHDRATEAFF,TGTGCCAGCAGTGCCCATGACAGGGCGACTGAAGCTTTCTTT
TRBJ2-2,NA,NA,TRBV3-1/TRBV3-2,CASSQDWRQRAPTGELFF,TGTGCCAGCAGCCAAGATTGGAGACAGCGGGCCCCTACCGGGGAGCTGTTTTTT
TRBJ2-1,NA,NA,TRBV10-1,CATGPGDTPYNEQFF,TGCGCCACCGGACCCGGGGATACCCCCTACAATGAGCAGTTCTTC
TRBJ1-1,TRBD1,once,TRBV5-6,CASQDRAGDEAFF,TGTGCCAGCCAAGACAGGGCCGGGGATGAAGCTTTCTTT
TRBJ1-1,NA,NA,TRBV28,CASMSPNTEAFF,TGTGCCAGCATGAGCCCGAACACTGAAGCTTTCTTT
TRBJ2-2,NA,NA,TRBV7-3,CASSPLGGGDTGELFF,TGTGCCAGCAGCCCCCTAGGAGGGGGAGACACCGGGGAGCTGTTTTTT
TRBJ2-7,NA,NA,TRBV7-9,CASSRESYEQYF,TGTGCCAGCAGCCGAGAATCCTACGAGCAGTACTTC
TRBJ2-3,TRBD2,NA,TRBV27,CASSWGLAGGPRTDTQYF,TGTGCCAGCAGTTGGGGACTAGCGGGGGGCCCACGCACAGATACGCAGTATTTT
TRBJ2-5,NA,NA,TRBV5-1,CASSLASGAETQYF,TGCGCCAGCAGCTTGGCTTCAGGGGCTGAGACCCAGTACTTC
TRBJ2-2,NA,NA,TRBV5-6,CASSFDRDTYSKELFF,TGTGCCAGCAGTTTCGACCGGGACACCTATAGTAAGGAGCTGTTTTTT